The 26 T cell receptor beta chains below were found in one sample sequenced in a study of CD8+ T cells in alopecia areata. Indicated treatment: oral pan-JAK inhibitor, 5-10 mg twice daily. As the sequencing template, cDNA was produced by extracting RNA and reverse transcribing it. Data came from immunoSEQ multiplex PCR; TCRdb stores just in-frame clones and leaves some out. This table has hundreds of thousands of clones, about 62% appearing once. The material was CD4+ T cells sorted from blood, obtained at roughly week 53, from a patient treated with tofacitinib. These receptors originate from a human donor with alopecia areata.

The rearrangement links TRBV27 to TRBJ2-5; 7 bases fit TRBD1. This CDR3 region has 14 residues. Germline V CDR1 and CDR2: MNHEY, SMNVEV (reference sequence). Trimming cost V 5 bases and J 9 bases; bases outside gene matches: 12. In nucleotides, the CDR3 is TGTGCCAGCAGTCTCCGGGACAGCAGAGCGGCCCAGTACTTC. It specifies CASSLRDSRAAQYF.

The chain joins TRBV30 to TRBJ1-6, with D perhaps TRBD1 (5 bases). V dropped 2 bases and J dropped 6 bases, with 8 bases sitting between them. The V gene's germline CDR1 is GTSNPN and CDR2 SVGIG (reference sequence). The CDR3 extends over 13 amino acids. CDR3 amino acids: CAWSSGLNSPLHF. CDR3 coding DNA: TGTGCCTGGAGTTCGGGGCTTAATTCACCCCTCCACTTT.

With regard to this clone: Other DNA sequences within the sample encode an identical CDR3. The V call is TRBV30, the J call TRBJ1-1, with a weak D call TRBD1 (6 bases). Deletions cut 2 bases from V and 4 bases from J, with 11 bases between. The CDR3 has 13 residues. Looked up from germline, CDR1 is GTSNPN and CDR2 is SVGIG (reference sequence). The DNA of the CDR3 is TGTGCCTGGAGTTTGGACAGAACCACTGAAGCTTTCTTT. Encoded protein: CAWSLDRTTEAFF.

The CDR3 DNA reads as TGTGCCAGCAGCTTAGTAGTTAACACTGAAGCTTTCTTT. Translated: CASSLVVNTEAFF. V usage is TRBV7-3 and J usage is TRBJ1-1; D is unclear. The CDR3 consists of 13 residues. Germline V gives CDR1 SGHTA, CDR2 FQGTGA. V was trimmed by 2 bases and J by 2 bases, leaving 6 bases between them.

V and J are TRBV7-2 and TRBJ2-4; D is perhaps TRBD2 (5 bases). V was shortened by 5 bases and J by 8 bases, with 13 bases between the two germline ends. Germline lookup yields CDR1 SGHTA and CDR2 FQGNSA. The CDR3 is made up of 13 amino acids. The CDR3: CASSPRLTYIQYF. CDR3 nucleotide sequence: TGTGCCAGCAGCCCGCGACTAACGTACATTCAGTACTTC.

V is TRBV6-1 and J is TRBJ1-2, with D unresolved. Germline CDR1 reads MNHNS; CDR2 reads SASEGT. This CDR3 has 12 residues. V was shortened by 6 bases and J by 10 bases, with 15 bases between the two germline ends. CDR3 sequence reads: CASRPHSFVYTF. The CDR3 coding sequence is TGTGCCAGCAGGCCCCACTCGTTCGTCTACACCTTC.

V usage is TRBV7-3 and J usage is TRBJ2-1; D may be TRBD1 or TRBD2 (5 bases each). V shed 5 bases and J shed 6 bases, with 11 bases lying between them. This CDR3 region has 13 residues. The germline CDR1 and CDR2 sequences are SGHTA and FQGTGA. CDR3 sequence (DNA): TGTGCCAGCAGCATATCCGGGACCAATGAGCAGTTCTTC. It yields the protein CASSISGTNEQFF.

The chain joins TRBV13 to TRBJ1-1; the match to TRBD1 covers 10 bases. Germline V gene data show CDR1 as PRHDT and CDR2 as FYEKMQ (reference sequence). The length of the CDR3 is 14 residues. The V gene end was trimmed by 5 bases and the J gene end by 11 bases; junction bases not matched to a gene: 11. The CDR3 is CASSPNPGQGGAFF. In DNA form, the CDR3 reads TGTGCCAGCAGCCCAAACCCCGGACAGGGGGGGGCTTTCTTT.

J is TRBJ2-2 and V is TRBV5-1; 11 bases agree with TRBD2. Germline CDR1 reads SGHRS; CDR2 reads YFSETQ. The ends lost 8 bases at V and 1 base at J; junction bases unmatched: 7. This CDR3 is built from 16 residues. The CDR3, as DNA: TGCGCCAGTTTCTCCGGGACTAGCGGGAACACCGGGGAGCTGTTTTTT. As protein: CASFSGTSGNTGELFF.

The chain carries TRBV9 and TRBJ1-5, with no clear D. V lost 0 bases, J lost 3 bases, and 13 bases lay in between. The CDR3 runs 16 residues. CDR1 is SGDLS, CDR2 YYNGEE, per germline. The CDR3 DNA is TGTGCCAGCAGCGTAGAGGAGTGCGGTTTCAATCAGCCCCAGCATTTT. It is translated as CASSVEECGFNQPQHF.

This clone was observed a few times. The chain is built from TRBV4-3 and TRBJ2-3, with D perhaps TRBD2 (7 bases). Trimming pared 5 bases from V and 4 bases from J, leaving 22 bases between. In germline, CDR1 is LGHNA, CDR2 YSLEER. The CDR3 is 17 residues long. The CDR3 DNA is TGCGCCAGCAGCTACCAAGTCAGGACGGGGGGCTCAGATACGCAGTATTTT. Amino acid sequence: CASSYQVRTGGSDTQYF.

This clone has a handful of counts. The same CDR3 can be traced to other DNA sequences in this sample. This chain uses TRBV25-1 with TRBJ2-1; D possibly matches TRBD1 or TRBD2 (5 bases each). CDR3 size: 11 residues. V gave up 8 bases and J gave up 7 bases, with 9 bases separating them. CDR1 is MGHDK and CDR2 is SYGVNS in the germline V gene. CDR3 nucleotide sequence: TGTGCCAGCCGGGACGCTAATGAGCAGTTCTTC. Its protein product is CASRDANEQFF. Combining the CDR3 with reference TRBV25-1 and TRBJ2-1 gives the whole variable domain EADIYQTPRYLVIGTGKKITLECSQTMGHDKMYWYQQDPGMELHLIHYSYGVNSTEKGDLSSESTVSRIRTEHFPLTLESARPSHTSQYLCASRDANEQFFGPGTRLTVL.

The J gene is TRBJ1-3, the V gene TRBV30, with unresolved D. The CDR3 has 15 residues. Germline lookup yields CDR1 GTSNPN and CDR2 SVGIG (reference sequence). The V end lost 0 bases, the J end lost 0 bases, and 9 bases lay between the germline ends. For the CDR3, the DNA is TGTGCCTGGAGTGTACTCGGGGTCTCTGGAAACACCATATATTTT. Translated: CAWSVLGVSGNTIYF.

The chain couples TRBV9 to TRBJ2-1; 7 nucleotides agree with TRBD2. V was clipped by 7 bases and J by 8 bases; unmatched bases: 9. Germline V gene lookup returns CDR1 SGDLS and CDR2 YYNGEE. The CDR3 totals 13 residues. CDR3 nucleotide sequence: TGTGCCAGCCAAGGACTAGATGTGGATGAGCAGTTCTTC. This encodes CASQGLDVDEQFF.

The CDR3 DNA sequence: TGTGCCAGCAGCGCCCATCGGGCTAGCACAGATACGCAGTATTTT. Its protein product is CASSAHRASTDTQYF. The chain recombines TRBV9 with TRBJ2-3; D not certain. The CDR3 sequence is 15 residues long. Per the germline V gene, CDR1 is SGDLS and CDR2 is YYNGEE. V gave up 3 bases and J gave up 0 bases, with 11 bases separating them. Full variable domain (remainder filled in from reference TRBV9 and TRBJ2-3): DSGVTQTPKHLITATGQRVTLRCSPRSGDLSVYWYQQSLDQGLQFLIQYYNGEERAKGNILERFSAQQFPDLHSELNLSSLELGDSALYFCASSAHRASTDTQYFGPGTRLTVL.

This clone was counted only a few times. Here the CDR3 reads CATSSPRGTGISGANVLTF. The CDR3 DNA follows: TGTGCCACCAGCAGCCCGCGCGGGACAGGCATCTCTGGGGCCAACGTCCTGACTTTC. V usage is TRBV15 and J usage is TRBJ2-6, with 8 nucleotides matching TRBD1. CDR1 is LNHNV and CDR2 is YYDKDF in the germline V gene (reference sequence). The V gene end was trimmed by 3 bases and the J gene end by 0 bases; junction bases not matched to a gene: 10. The CDR3 runs to 19 residues.

This clone showed up just a few times. The chain combines TRBV2 with TRBJ2-3; D perhaps matches TRBD1 (6 bases). The V end lost 7 bases, the J end lost 6 bases, and 14 bases lay between the germline ends. This CDR3 has 13 residues. Per germline, CDR1 SNHLY and CDR2 FYNNEI. The CDR3 protein is CASKSQGMDTQYF. CDR3 coding DNA: TGTGCCAGCAAGAGTCAGGGGATGGATACGCAGTATTTT.

Comments on this clone: One junction end does not reproduce the germline sequence, and a read error may be involved. This rearrangement joins TRBV19 to TRBJ1-1; TRBD1 aligns across 8 bases. The CDR3 is 15 amino acids. Germline CDR1 is LNHDA and CDR2 is SQIVND (reference sequence). The CDR3 here is CASTINRGTGNEAFF. CDR3 nucleotide sequence: TGTGCCAGTACTATAAACAGGGGGACCGGGAATGAAGCTTTCTTT. Supplemented by reference TRBV19 and TRBJ1-1, the full variable domain reads DGGITQSPKYLFRKEGQNVTLSCEQNLNHDAMYWYRQDPGQGLRLIYYSQIVNDFQKGDIAEGYSVSREKKESFPLTVTSAQKNPTAFYLCASTINRGTGNEAFFGQGTRLTVV.

Only a few counts were recorded for this clone. The same CDR3 is also encoded by other DNA sequences in this sample. The chain recombines TRBV29-1 with TRBJ2-7, with 7 bases matching TRBD1. The CDR3 has 11 residues. J gave up 2 bases and V 7 bases, and 2 bases lay outside the gene matches. Germline CDR1 and CDR2: SQVTM and ANQGSEA. Here the CDR3 reads CSGGTAYEQYF. The CDR3 bases are TGCAGCGGAGGGACAGCCTACGAGCAGTACTTC.

This clone was counted a few times. CDR3 bases: TGTGCCAGCAGCCCTGGGGTGGGGCAGGAGTACTTC. Translated: CASSPGVGQEYF. The rearrangement links TRBV5-5 to TRBJ2-7; the D gene is possibly TRBD1 (5 bases). This CDR3 spans 12 amino acids. The germline V and J ends were trimmed by 4 bases and 11 bases, with 16 bases remaining between them. Germline loops: CDR1 SGHKS, CDR2 YYEKEE (reference sequence).

The chain uses TRBV30 and TRBJ1-1; unclear D gene. Germline CDR1 reads GTSNPN; CDR2 reads SVGIG (reference sequence). V was pared by 1 base and J by 5 bases, with 11 bases between. The CDR3 has 13 amino acids. The CDR3 loop is CAWSGDTGTEAFF. The CDR3, as DNA: TGTGCCTGGAGTGGCGACACGGGGACTGAAGCTTTCTTT. The variable domain in full, completed from reference TRBV30 and TRBJ1-1, reads SQTIHQWPATLVQPVGSPLSLECTVEGTSNPNLYWYRQAAGRGLQLLFYSVGIGQISSEVPQNLSASRPQDRQFILSSKKLLLSDSGFYLCAWSGDTGTEAFFGQGTRLTVV.

The rearrangement links TRBV30 to TRBJ1-2, with TRBD1 as a possible D gene (5 bases). Germline CDR1 is GTSNPN and CDR2 is SVGIG (reference sequence). The CDR3 has 13 amino acids. V lost 8 bases and J lost 8, with 21 bases in between. CDR3 nucleotide sequence: TGTGCCCTAAACGTGGGGCCCCCGGGAGGCTACACCTTC. This codes for CALNVGPPGGYTF.

This clone was counted many times. The V call is TRBV18, the J call TRBJ2-2; D is unclear. CDR1 and CDR2 (germline): KGHSH, LQKENI. Trimming shortened V by 1 base and J by 1 base, and 7 bases separated the two germline ends. CDR3 length: 15 amino acids. The CDR3: CASSPLDMNTGELFF. CDR3 coding DNA: TGTGCCAGCTCACCACTTGACATGAACACCGGGGAGCTGTTTTTT.

This clone was recorded only once. The chain recombines TRBV19 with TRBJ1-6, with a possible D match to TRBD1 (5 bases). Trimming took 5 bases from V and 8 from J, leaving 13 bases between them. This CDR3 comprises 14 residues. The germline V gene encodes CDR1 LNHDA and CDR2 SQIVND (reference sequence). The CDR3 sequence: CASSLGQSDSPLHF. CDR3 nucleotide sequence: TGTGCCAGTAGTTTGGGGCAGTCCGATTCACCCCTCCACTTT.

DNA for the CDR3: TGCAGCGTTGTTCTGGCGGGGCAGGTTGAAAAACTGTTTTTT. It translates to CSVVLAGQVEKLFF. The chain couples TRBV29-1 to TRBJ1-4, with D possibly matching TRBD1 (5 bases). Per the germline V gene, CDR1 is SQVTM and CDR2 is ANQGSEA. This CDR3 contains 14 residues. The V end was cut by 4 bases, the J end by 7 bases, with 16 bases between.

The chain uses TRBV30 and TRBJ1-2; tentative D call: TRBD1 (6 bases). Trimming removed 2 bases at V and 11 bases at J, with 18 bases between. Germline CDR1 and CDR2: GTSNPN and SVGIG (reference sequence). This CDR3 spans 13 amino acids. CDR3 protein: CAWSPHLSRGYTF. Written as DNA, the CDR3 is TGTGCCTGGAGTCCACACTTGAGCAGGGGATACACCTTC. Together with reference TRBV30 and TRBJ1-2, the CDR3 gives the full variable domain: SQTIHQWPATLVQPVGSPLSLECTVEGTSNPNLYWYRQAAGRGLQLLFYSVGIGQISSEVPQNLSASRPQDRQFILSSKKLLLSDSGFYLCAWSPHLSRGYTFGSGTRLTVV.